The 6 T cell receptor beta chains below all came from one sample that was sequenced in a study of cytomegalovirus exposure and HLA in healthy donors. The PCR used 60 Vbeta and 13 Jbeta primers. The protocol was immunoSEQ multiplex PCR, while the TCRdb copy is restricted to in-frame clones and leaves out a portion. The sample has over 130,000 clones; more than 70% are singletons. The sample comprised PBMCs. The receptors derive from a man between 45 and 60 years old in good health and CMV-seronegative.

This chain links TRBV2 with TRBJ1-2; 7 bases agree with TRBD1. The trim removed 11 bases at V and 0 bases at J, leaving 6 bases unmatched. The CDR3 extends over 13 amino acids. Germline V lookup: CDR1 SNHLY, CDR2 FYNNEI. In DNA, the CDR3 is TGTGCCGAACTAACAGGGGCTAACTATGGCTACACCTTC. It is translated as CAELTGANYGYTF.

The CDR3 is CASSVKDKETQYF. The CDR3 DNA reads TGTGCCAGCAGCGTAAAAGACAAAGAGACCCAGTACTTC. V gene TRBV9 combines with J gene TRBJ2-5; no clear D gene. The V and J ends lost 1 base and 3 bases respectively, with 7 bases between them. This CDR3 contains 13 residues. Germline CDR1 SGDLS, CDR2 YYNGEE.

The V gene is TRBV7-2, the J gene TRBJ2-3; 7 bases line up with TRBD2. The CDR3 consists of 12 residues. Germline CDR1 is SGHTA and CDR2 is FQGNSA. Losses at the gene ends were 3 bases for V and 6 bases for J; bases not matched to a gene: 0. The CDR3 protein is CASSFSGDTQYF. The CDR3 DNA reads as TGTGCCAGCAGCTTTAGCGGGGATACGCAGTATTTT.

This clone was counted only a few times. This chain joins TRBV14 and TRBJ2-3, with 8 bases matching TRBD2. V was pared by 6 bases and J by 2 bases, with 7 bases of the junction left unmatched. The CDR3 totals 15 residues. Germline CDR1 and CDR2: SGHDN and FVKESK. In DNA form, the CDR3 reads TGTGCCAGCAGTCGGACTAGCCCTAACACAGATACGCAGTATTTT. This gives the protein CASSRTSPNTDTQYF.

This rearrangement joins TRBV1 to TRBJ1-5; TRBD1 reflects the table's D call only, with no check against the DNA. TRBV1 is a documented pseudogene. There are 17 residues in the CDR3. DNA of the CDR3: TGCACCAGCAGCCAAGGTTCCGGACAGGGTAGCAATCAGCCCCAGCATTTT. Encoded protein: CTSSQGSGQGSNQPQHF.

The chain carries TRBV6-1 and TRBJ1-5, with 9 bases matching TRBD1. The CDR3 runs to 14 residues. Germline CDR1 is MNHNS and CDR2 is SASEGT. V shed 5 bases, J shed 5 bases, and the junction held 4 bases outside the gene matches. The CDR3 reads CASSTGGWDQPQHF. CDR3 nucleotides: TGTGCCAGCAGTACAGGGGGCTGGGATCAGCCCCAGCATTTT.